Sequencing of this TCR beta chain was carried out in a study of control samples from healthy donors and cancer patients. Assay: immunoSEQ multiplex PCR; the TCRdb copy retains only in-frame clones and omits some. The sample contains 200,000 to 250,000 clones, 90% to 95% of which appear only once. CDR3 length: 17 amino acids. Trimming stripped 5 bases from V and 0 bases from J, with 17 bases between. Per the germline V gene, CDR1 is MDHEN and CDR2 is SYDVKM. This chain joins TRBV28 and TRBJ1-5, with D maybe TRBD1 (5 bases). This receptor was obtained from a man aged 45-65 years in good health. The sequenced sample consisted of blood. CDR3 sequence reads: CASSPPDRSYSNQPQHF. In DNA form, the CDR3 reads TGTGCCAGCAGTCCCCCCGACAGATCCTATAGCAATCAGCCCCAGCATTTT.